This TCR beta chain was profiled in a study of blood T cell repertoires in COVID-19. Study as a whole: Italy, Spain and the United States were the sources of the convalescent and acute COVID-19 samples. From T cells, B-cell-depleted T cells, or PBMCs came the material, which was cDNA or gDNA.

This clone has more than one count but fewer than ten. Produced via immunoSEQ multiplex PCR; TCRdb's table is partial and in-frame only. The sample comprises over 300,000 clones, approximately 85% of which are singletons, and 2.2% rests with the top ten. V lost 7 bases, J lost 8 bases, and 14 bases lay in between. The CDR3 consists of 12 residues. Input material: PBMCs or T cells enriched from blood (not recorded which). The TCR was taken from a man aged 30 to 39 who had recovered from COVID-19. The V gene is TRBV12-3 or TRBV12-4, the J gene TRBJ1-2; the D is unclear. CDR3 region: CASTKPGRGYTF. The CDR3, as DNA: TGTGCCAGCACCAAACCCGGGAGGGGCTACACCTTC.